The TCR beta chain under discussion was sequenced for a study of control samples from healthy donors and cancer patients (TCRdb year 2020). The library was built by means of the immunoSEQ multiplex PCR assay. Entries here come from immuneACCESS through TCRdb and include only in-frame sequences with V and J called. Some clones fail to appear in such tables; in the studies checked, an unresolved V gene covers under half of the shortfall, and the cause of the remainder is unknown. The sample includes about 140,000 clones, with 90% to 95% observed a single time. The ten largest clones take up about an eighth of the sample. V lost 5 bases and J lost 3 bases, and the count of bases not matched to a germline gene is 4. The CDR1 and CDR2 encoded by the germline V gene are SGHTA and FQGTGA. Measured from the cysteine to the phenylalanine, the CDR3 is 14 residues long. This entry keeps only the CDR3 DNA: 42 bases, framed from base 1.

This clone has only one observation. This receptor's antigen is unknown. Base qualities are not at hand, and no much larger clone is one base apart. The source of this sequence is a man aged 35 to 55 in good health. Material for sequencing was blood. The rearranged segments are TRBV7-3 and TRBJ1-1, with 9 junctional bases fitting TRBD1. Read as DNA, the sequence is TGTGCCAGCAGCCCAAACAGGGGGCACACTGAAGCTTTCTTT. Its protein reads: CASSPNRGHTEAFF.